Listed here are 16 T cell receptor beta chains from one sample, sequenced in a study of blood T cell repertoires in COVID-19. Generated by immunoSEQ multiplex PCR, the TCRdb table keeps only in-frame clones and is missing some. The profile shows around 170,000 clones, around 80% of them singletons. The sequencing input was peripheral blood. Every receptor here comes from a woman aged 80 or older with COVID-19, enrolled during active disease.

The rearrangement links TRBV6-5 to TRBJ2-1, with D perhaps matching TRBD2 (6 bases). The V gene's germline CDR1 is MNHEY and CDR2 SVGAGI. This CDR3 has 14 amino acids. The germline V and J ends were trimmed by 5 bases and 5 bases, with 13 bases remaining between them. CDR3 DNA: TGTGCCAGCAGTACCTGGACGGGAGACAATGAGCAGTTCTTC. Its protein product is CASSTWTGDNEQFF.

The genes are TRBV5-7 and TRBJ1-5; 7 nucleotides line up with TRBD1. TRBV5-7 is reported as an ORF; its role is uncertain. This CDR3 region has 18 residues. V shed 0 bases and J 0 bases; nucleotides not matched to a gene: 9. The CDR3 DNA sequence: TGTGCCAGCAGCTTGGCCCATCCGGGACAGAATAGCAATCAGCCCCAGCATTTT. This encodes CASSLAHPGQNSNQPQHF.

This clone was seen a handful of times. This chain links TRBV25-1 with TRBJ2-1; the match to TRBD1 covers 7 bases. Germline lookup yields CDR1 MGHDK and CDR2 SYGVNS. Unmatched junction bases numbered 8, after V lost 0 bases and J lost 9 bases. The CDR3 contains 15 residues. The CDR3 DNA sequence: TGTGCCAGCAGTGAATACGAGGCAGGGGGTAGTGAGCAGTTCTTC. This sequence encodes CASSEYEAGGSEQFF.

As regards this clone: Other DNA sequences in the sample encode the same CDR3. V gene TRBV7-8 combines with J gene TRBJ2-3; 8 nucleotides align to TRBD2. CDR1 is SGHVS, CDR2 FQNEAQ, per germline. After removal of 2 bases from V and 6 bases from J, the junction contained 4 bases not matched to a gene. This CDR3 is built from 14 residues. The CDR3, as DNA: TGTGCCAGCAGCTTATCGGGGGGGACCGATACGCAGTATTTT. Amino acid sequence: CASSLSGGTDTQYF.

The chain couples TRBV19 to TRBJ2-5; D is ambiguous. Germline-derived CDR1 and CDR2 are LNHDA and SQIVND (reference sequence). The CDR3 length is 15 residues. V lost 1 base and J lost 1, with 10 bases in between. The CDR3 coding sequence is TGTGCCAGTAGTATAGGCTCTAGAGCCCAAGAGACCCAGTACTTC. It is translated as CASSIGSRAQETQYF.

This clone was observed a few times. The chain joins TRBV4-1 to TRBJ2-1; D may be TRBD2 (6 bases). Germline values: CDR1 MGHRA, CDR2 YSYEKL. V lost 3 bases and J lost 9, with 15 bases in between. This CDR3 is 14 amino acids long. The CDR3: CASSHPTSPREQFF. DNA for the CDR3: TGCGCCAGCAGCCACCCGACTAGTCCGCGTGAGCAGTTCTTC.

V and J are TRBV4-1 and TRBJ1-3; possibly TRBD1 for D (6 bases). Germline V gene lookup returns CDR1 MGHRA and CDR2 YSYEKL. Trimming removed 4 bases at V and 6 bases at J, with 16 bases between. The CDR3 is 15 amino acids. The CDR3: CASSPVGGRANTIYF. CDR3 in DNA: TGCGCCAGCAGCCCGGTGGGGGGGCGGGCAAACACCATATATTTT.

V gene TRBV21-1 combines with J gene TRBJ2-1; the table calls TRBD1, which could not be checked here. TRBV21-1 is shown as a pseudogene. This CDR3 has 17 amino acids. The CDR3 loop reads CASSKSRGRGPHNEQFF. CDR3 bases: TGTGCCAGCAGCAAATCTAGGGGCAGGGGACCACACAATGAGCAGTTCTTC.

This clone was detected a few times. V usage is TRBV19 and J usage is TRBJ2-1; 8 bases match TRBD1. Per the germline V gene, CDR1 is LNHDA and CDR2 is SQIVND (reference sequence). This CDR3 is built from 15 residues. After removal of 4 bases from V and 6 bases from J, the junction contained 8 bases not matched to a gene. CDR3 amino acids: CASSSDSQGVNEQFF. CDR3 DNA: TGTGCCAGTAGTAGCGACTCACAGGGGGTCAATGAGCAGTTCTTC.

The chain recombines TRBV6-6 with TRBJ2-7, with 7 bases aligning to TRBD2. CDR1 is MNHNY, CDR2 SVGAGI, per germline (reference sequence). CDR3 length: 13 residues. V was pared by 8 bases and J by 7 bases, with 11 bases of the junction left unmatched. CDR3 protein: CASLRGDSGEQYF. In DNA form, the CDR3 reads TGTGCCAGCCTCCGGGGGGACTCGGGTGAGCAGTACTTC.

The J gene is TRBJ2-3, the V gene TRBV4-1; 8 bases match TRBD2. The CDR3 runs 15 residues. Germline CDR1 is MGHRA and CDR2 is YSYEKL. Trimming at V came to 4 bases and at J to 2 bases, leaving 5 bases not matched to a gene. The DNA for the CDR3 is TGCGCCAGCAGCCTAGGACTAGCCAACACAGATACGCAGTATTTT. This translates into CASSLGLANTDTQYF.

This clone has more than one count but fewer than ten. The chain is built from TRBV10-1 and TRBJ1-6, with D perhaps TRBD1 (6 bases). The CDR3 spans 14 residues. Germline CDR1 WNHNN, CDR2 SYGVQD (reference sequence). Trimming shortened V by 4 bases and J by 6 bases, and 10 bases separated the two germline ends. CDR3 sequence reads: CASSVGQINSPLHF. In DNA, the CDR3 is TGCGCCAGCAGTGTAGGACAGATTAATTCACCCCTCCACTTT.

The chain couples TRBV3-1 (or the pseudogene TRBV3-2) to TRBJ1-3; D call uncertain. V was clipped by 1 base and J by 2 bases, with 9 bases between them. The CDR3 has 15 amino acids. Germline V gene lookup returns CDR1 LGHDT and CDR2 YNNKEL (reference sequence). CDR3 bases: TGTGCCAGCAGCCAAGCCTCCGGGGCTGGAAACACCATATATTTT. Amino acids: CASSQASGAGNTIYF.

The DNA of the CDR3 is TGTGCCAGCAGTTCGATAGCGGGATATCGTAATGAGCAGTTCTTC. Protein sequence: CASSSIAGYRNEQFF. The gene calls are TRBV28 and TRBJ2-1, with 8 bases aligning to TRBD2. Germline V gene sequence: CDR1 MDHEN, CDR2 SYDVKM. CDR3 size: 15 residues. The junction had 9 bases not matched to a gene; V was cut back by 4 bases and J by 7 bases.

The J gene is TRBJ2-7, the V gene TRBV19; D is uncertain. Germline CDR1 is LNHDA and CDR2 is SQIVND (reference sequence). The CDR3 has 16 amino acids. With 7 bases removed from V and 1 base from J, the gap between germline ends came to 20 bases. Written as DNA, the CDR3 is TGTGCCAGTACTCGAAGCCCGGGTATGAGTTCCTACGAGCAGTACTTC. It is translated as CASTRSPGMSSYEQYF. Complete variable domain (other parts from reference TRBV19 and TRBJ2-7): DGGITQSPKYLFRKEGQNVTLSCEQNLNHDAMYWYRQDPGQGLRLIYYSQIVNDFQKGDIAEGYSVSREKKESFPLTVTSAQKNPTAFYLCASTRSPGMSSYEQYFGPGTRLTVT.

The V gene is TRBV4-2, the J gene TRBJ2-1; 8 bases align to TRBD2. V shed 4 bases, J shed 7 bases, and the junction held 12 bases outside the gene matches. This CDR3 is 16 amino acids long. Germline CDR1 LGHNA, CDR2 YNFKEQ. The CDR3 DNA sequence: TGTGCCAGCAGCCCGGGTCCGGGACTAGAAGGGAATGAGCAGTTCTTC. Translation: CASSPGPGLEGNEQFF.